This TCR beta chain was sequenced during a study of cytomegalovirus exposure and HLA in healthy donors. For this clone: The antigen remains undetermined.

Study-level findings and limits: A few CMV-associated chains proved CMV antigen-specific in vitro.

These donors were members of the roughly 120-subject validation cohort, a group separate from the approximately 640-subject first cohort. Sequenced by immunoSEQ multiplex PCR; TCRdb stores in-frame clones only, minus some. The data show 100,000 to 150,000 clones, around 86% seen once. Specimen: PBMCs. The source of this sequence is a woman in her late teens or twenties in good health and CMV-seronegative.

The CDR3 bases are TGTGCCTGGAGTGGGAAACGGCGAGTCCTAGTACCCGGGGCCAACGTCCTGACTTTC. It is translated as CAWSGKRRVLVPGANVLTF. The chain recombines TRBV30 with TRBJ2-6; D gene ambiguous. Between the trimmed V and J ends, which lost 1 base and 4 bases, there was a span of 23 bases. The CDR3 totals 19 residues. CDR1 is GTSNPN and CDR2 is SVGIG in the germline V gene (reference sequence).